This is a list of T cell receptor beta chains from one sample in a study of blood T cell repertoires in COVID-19. The protocol was immunoSEQ multiplex PCR, while the TCRdb copy is restricted to in-frame clones and leaves out a portion. The top ten hold roughly 15% of the sample, which has roughly 130,000 clones, over 65% seen once. Sequencing was carried out using peripheral blood. The receptors stem from a man over 45 with acute or convalescent COVID-19. CDR3s include the opening cysteine and the closing phenylalanine or tryptophan. D genes are given only for firm matches. Clone sizes are given selectively: once, few, many, or a class where the clone is expanded.

J: TRBJ1-6
size: -
D: -
V: TRBV5-1
CDR3: CASSLVSSGDSPLHF
DNA: TGCGCCAGCAGCTTGGTTTCCTCCGGGGATTCACCCCTCCACTTT

J: TRBJ1-1
size: once
D: TRBD1
V: TRBV6-5
CDR3: CAGGTGGYTEAFF
DNA: TGTGCCGGAGGGACAGGGGGGTACACTGAAGCTTTCTTT

J: TRBJ1-5
size: -
D: TRBD1
V: TRBV19
CDR3: CASSIQGEINQPQHF
DNA: TGTGCCAGTAGTATACAGGGGGAGATCAATCAGCCCCAGCATTTT

J: TRBJ1-2
size: -
D: -
V: TRBV18
CDR3: CASSPGLGAHYGYTF
DNA: TGTGCCAGCTCACCGGGCCTGGGGGCGCACTATGGCTACACCTTC

J: TRBJ1-2
size: -
D: -
V: TRBV15
CDR3: CATSRDVRQGYGYTF
DNA: TGTGCCACCAGCAGAGATGTACGGCAGGGGTATGGCTACACCTTC

J: TRBJ1-4
size: -
D: -
V: TRBV10-3
CDR3: CAISESAGTNEKLFF
DNA: TGTGCCATCAGTGAGTCGGCGGGTACTAATGAAAAACTGTTTTTT

J: TRBJ1-5
size: -
D: -
V: TRBV6-5
CDR3: CASSSPGLPSNQPQHF
DNA: TGTGCCAGCAGTTCCCCGGGACTCCCCAGCAATCAGCCCCAGCATTTT

J: TRBJ2-1
size: -
D: -
V: TRBV3-1/TRBV3-2
CDR3: CASTASLQGGNEQFF
DNA: TGTGCCAGCACGGCCTCCCTGCAGGGTGGGAATGAGCAGTTCTTC

J: TRBJ1-1
size: -
D: TRBD1
V: TRBV7-2
CDR3: CASSFLGQVNTEAFF
DNA: TGTGCCAGCAGCTTTCTCGGACAGGTGAACACTGAAGCTTTCTTT

J: TRBJ2-3
size: -
D: TRBD2
V: TRBV7-9
CDR3: CASSLLSGDTQYF
DNA: TGTGCCAGCAGCCTACTTAGCGGGGATACGCAGTATTTT

J: TRBJ2-3
size: few
D: -
V: TRBV19
CDR3: CATSWGLGTDTQYF
DNA: TGTGCCACCAGCTGGGGGCTGGGCACAGATACGCAGTATTTT

J: TRBJ2-1
size: -
D: -
V: TRBV5-1
CDR3: CASNVVEGGNEQFF
DNA: TGCGCCAGCAACGTTGTGGAGGGTGGGAATGAGCAGTTCTTC

J: TRBJ1-5
size: -
D: TRBD1
V: TRBV18
CDR3: CASSPTGTGGGQPQHF
DNA: TGTGCCAGCTCGCCTACCGGGACAGGGGGCGGACAGCCCCAGCATTTT

J: TRBJ2-2
size: -
D: -
V: TRBV2
CDR3: CASSEARITGELFF
DNA: TGTGCCAGCAGTGAAGCGCGAATCACCGGGGAGCTGTTTTTT